This T cell receptor beta chain was captured in a study of blood T cell repertoires in COVID-19. The germline V gene has CDR1 MNHNY and CDR2 SVGAGI (reference sequence). After removal of 6 bases from V and 8 bases from J, the junction contained 13 bases not matched to a gene. The CDR3 length is 15 residues. The table came from immunoSEQ multiplex PCR; TCRdb's copy has only in-frame clones and leaves some out. The top ten clones hold roughly 28% of a sample with some 200,000 clones, about three quarters of them seen once. Sequenced: peripheral blood. The rearrangement joins TRBV6-6 to TRBJ2-1; 7 positions match TRBD1. The TCR sequence derives from a woman aged 70 to 79 with acute or convalescent COVID-19. The CDR3 spells CASRVQGRYRDEQFF. CDR3 nucleotides: TGTGCCAGCAGGGTACAGGGGCGATACCGGGATGAGCAGTTCTTC.